This T cell receptor beta chain is drawn from a study of cytomegalovirus exposure and HLA in healthy donors. Broader study findings: It was only CMV serostatus that was available as immune exposure information. The classifier reportedly diagnosed cytomegalovirus status with high sensitivity and specificity. Fewer N-insertions than the 666-donor mean were reportedly shown by an Asian-associated ancestry cluster in a later analysis.

The CDR3 runs 14 residues. The ends were cut back, 4 bases at V and 3 bases at J, with 10 bases in the middle. CDR1 MNHEY and CDR2 SMNVEV come from the germline V gene (reference sequence). The PCR contained 60 Vbeta and 13 Jbeta primers. Only in-frame clones appear in the TCRdb table, and some are missing; sequencing was by immunoSEQ multiplex PCR. The sample lists 90,000 to 120,000 clones, about 77% occurring once. Turning to this clone: The antigen is not known.

The chain is built from TRBV27 and TRBJ1-5; the D is unclear. The receptor was isolated from a woman aged 18 to 35 in good health and CMV-seropositive. Sequenced material: PBMCs. CDR3 amino acids: CASSSTGNNQPQHF. The CDR3 DNA sequence: TGTGCCAGCAGTTCCACGGGGAACAATCAGCCCCAGCATTTT.